The clone carrying this TCR beta chain was seen many times. This specimen belongs to a study of blood T cells in healthy people across ages. A second PCR, run for about 7 to 11 cycles, used a sample-barcoded 5' primer plus a J-beta primer mix. From the 5' RACE reads, TCRdb called clonotypes with MiXCR, one entry per CDR3 protein. The sample consists of fewer than 700,000 distinct CDR3 sequences, 40% to 50% of them appearing once. Per germline, CDR1 LGHNA and CDR2 YSLEER. V dropped 0 bases and J dropped 7 bases, with 9 bases sitting between them. There are 13 residues in the CDR3. The sample taken for sequencing was blood. The TCR was taken from a man of 80 years or more in good health. The chain links TRBV4-3 to TRBJ2-5; D gene ambiguous. CDR3 sequence: CASSQDQHLTQYF. The CDR3 DNA is TGCGCCAGCAGCCAAGATCAACACCTGACCCAGTACTTC.